The clone carrying this T cell receptor beta chain was counted once. After removal of 8 bases from V and 2 bases from J, the junction contained 8 bases not matched to a gene. The germline V gene has CDR1 SNHLY and CDR2 FYNNEI. This CDR3 comprises 14 residues. The sample originates from a study of cytomegalovirus exposure and HLA in healthy donors. Using immunoSEQ multiplex PCR, the repertoire was profiled, and TCRdb retains in-frame clones only, with some absent. The top ten clones hold 7.9% of a sample with fewer than 150,000 clones, around nine tenths of them seen once. The clonotype originates from a woman aged 18-35 years in good health and CMV-seropositive. Sequencing used PBMCs. The rearrangement joins TRBV2 to TRBJ2-7, with 8 nucleotides matching TRBD1. The CDR3 reads CASVTGTGAYEQYF. The DNA for the CDR3 is TGTGCCAGCGTCACCGGGACAGGTGCCTACGAGCAGTACTTC.